A selection of T cell receptor beta chains follows, all from one sample in a study of T cell clones after liver transplantation. The repertoire was sequenced with immunoSEQ multiplex PCR; TCRdb's copy has only in-frame clones and lacks some. The sample shows some 34,000 clones, more than 90% of them seen only once. This material consisted of CD8+ T cells from blood, taken 12 months after liver transplant. Receptor source: a human patient who received a liver transplant. T cells may partly derive from the graft donor. Both conserved end residues are part of each CDR3. The order of the fields is D gene, clone size, J gene, V gene, CDR3 protein, CDR3 DNA. The D gene is left open where the match is weak. The listing skips clone size in some rows; elsewhere it reads once, few, many or a size class.

NA	NA	TRBJ2-7	TRBV30	CAWSPLGEQYF	TGTGCCTGGAGCCCCCTCGGGGAGCAGTACTTC
NA	once	TRBJ1-2	TRBV28	CASSSVLGYGYTF	NA
TRBD2	NA	TRBJ2-7	TRBV28	CASSLSPPGTSGMLYEQYF	TGTGCCAGCAGTTTATCCCCCCCGGGGACTAGCGGGATGTTGTACGAGCAGTACTTC
NA	NA	TRBJ1-2	TRBV4-2	CASSQEQGGYYGYTF	TGTGCCAGCAGCCAAGAGCAGGGCGGGTACTATGGCTACACCTTC
TRBD1	once	TRBJ1-5	TRBV7-9	CASSSTGDFNQPQHF	TGTGCCAGCAGCTCAACAGGGGATTTCAATCAGCCCCAGCATTTT
NA	NA	TRBJ1-4	TRBV27	CASSWVAGGEKLFF	TGTGCCAGCAGTTGGGTGGCAGGAGGGGAAAAACTGTTTTTT
NA	once	TRBJ1-2	TRBV5-4	CASSASTGPEGYTF	TGTGCCAGCAGCGCCTCAACGGGGCCCGAAGGCTACACCTTC
TRBD2	NA	TRBJ2-1	TRBV28	CASSSTSGSHNEQFF	TGTGCCAGCAGTTCGACTAGCGGGAGTCACAATGAGCAGTTCTTC
TRBD1	NA	TRBJ2-1	TRBV5-4	CASSFWTGNNEQFF	TGTGCCAGCAGCTTTTGGACAGGCAACAATGAGCAGTTCTTC
TRBD1	once	TRBJ1-2	TRBV27	CASSLGAGGGYTF	TGTGCCAGCAGTTTAGGGGCAGGGGGTGGCTACACCTTC
TRBD1	once	TRBJ1-1	TRBV9	CASSKDRVTEAFF	TGTGCCAGCAGCAAAGACAGGGTTACTGAAGCTTTCTTT
NA	NA	TRBJ2-7	TRBV27	CASSVGGRVHEQYF	TGTGCCAGCAGTGTGGGGGGCAGGGTACACGAGCAGTACTTC
NA	once	TRBJ2-2	TRBV6-6	CASSYEGTGELFF	TGTGCCAGCAGTTACGAGGGGACCGGGGAGCTGTTTTTT
TRBD2	NA	TRBJ2-7	TRBV6-5	CASSRGRGPYEQYF	TGTGCCAGCAGTCGAGGGAGGGGACCCTACGAGCAGTACTTC
TRBD2	NA	TRBJ2-5	TRBV9	CASSPRTSGEETQYF	TGTGCCAGCAGCCCCAGGACTAGCGGGGAAGAGACCCAGTACTTC
TRBD1	NA	TRBJ2-5	TRBV7-9	CASSLASDRERGTQYF	TGTGCCAGCAGCTTAGCCTCTGACAGGGAAAGAGGGACCCAGTACTTC
NA	NA	TRBJ2-5	TRBV28	CASSLGPGAETQYF	TGTGCCAGCAGTTTAGGGCCAGGGGCGGAGACCCAGTACTTC
NA	NA	TRBJ2-7	TRBV6-5	CASSYAGPGYEQYF	TGTGCCAGCAGTTACGCGGGACCGGGCTACGAGCAGTACTTC
NA	NA	TRBJ2-3	TRBV5-1	CASSWRTPVPTDTQYF	TGCGCCAGCAGCTGGAGGACGCCCGTCCCCACAGATACGCAGTATTTT
NA	NA	TRBJ2-7	TRBV7-6	CASSPVLGRAGEQYF	TGTGCCAGCAGCCCAGTCCTGGGACGCGCCGGGGAGCAGTACTTC
NA	NA	TRBJ1-1	TRBV7-9	CASSLGAGDTEAFF	TGTGCCAGCAGCTTAGGGGCAGGGGACACTGAAGCTTTCTTT
NA	NA	TRBJ1-1	TRBV4-2	CASSQVEATNTEAFF	TGTGCCAGCAGCCAAGTAGAGGCAACGAACACTGAAGCTTTCTTT
NA	NA	TRBJ2-7	TRBV19	CASSPIEGGGEQYF	TGTGCCAGTAGCCCCATTGAAGGTGGCGGCGAGCAGTACTTC
NA	NA	TRBJ2-5	TRBV9	CASSVAGGGETQYF	TGTGCCAGCAGCGTAGCTGGGGGCGGGGAGACCCAGTACTTC
NA	NA	TRBJ2-5	TRBV27	CASSPHKRGQETQYF	TGTGCCAGCAGCCCCCATAAACGGGGCCAAGAGACCCAGTACTTC
NA	NA	TRBJ2-7	TRBV27	CASSLGSRPYEQYF	TGTGCCAGCAGTTTAGGTAGCAGACCATACGAGCAGTACTTC
TRBD1	NA	TRBJ1-5	TRBV7-8	CASSDTHGTGLGQPQHF	TGTGCCAGCAGCGACACGCACGGGACAGGGTTGGGTCAGCCCCAGCATTTT
TRBD2	NA	TRBJ2-5	TRBV6-6	CASRRLAGGRETQYF	TGTGCCAGCAGAAGACTAGCGGGAGGGCGAGAGACCCAGTACTTC
NA	NA	TRBJ2-3	TRBV27	CASSLRMADTQYF	TGTGCCAGCAGTTTGAGGATGGCAGATACGCAGTATTTT
NA	NA	TRBJ1-5	TRBV6-1	CASSDDQPQHF	TGTGCCAGCAGTGATGATCAGCCCCAGCATTTT
TRBD1	NA	TRBJ1-2	TRBV5-1	CASSLAEQGSSGYTF	TGCGCCAGCAGCTTGGCCGAACAGGGGTCTTCGGGCTACACCTTC
TRBD1	NA	TRBJ2-7	TRBV27	CASSSITGTGSHEQYF	TGTGCCAGCAGTTCGATCACTGGGACAGGGTCGCACGAGCAGTACTTC
TRBD1	NA	TRBJ1-1	TRBV4-1	CASSQVGQGSEAFF	TGCGCCAGCAGCCAAGTGGGACAGGGCTCTGAAGCTTTCTTT
NA	NA	TRBJ2-5	TRBV7-6	CASSLGGGVYETQYF	TGTGCCAGCAGCCTAGGGGGTGGGGTTTACGAGACCCAGTACTTC
TRBD1	NA	TRBJ1-1	TRBV7-9	CASSFRQGLNTEAFF	TGTGCCAGCAGCTTCAGACAGGGTTTGAACACTGAAGCTTTCTTT
NA	once	TRBJ2-1	TRBV4-3	CASSQEVSGLYNEQFF	TGCGCCAGCAGCCAAGAAGTTAGCGGACTCTACAATGAGCAGTTCTTC
NA	NA	TRBJ2-1	TRBV5-1	CASSFRWPSSYNEQFF	TGCGCCAGCAGCTTTAGGTGGCCAAGCTCCTACAATGAGCAGTTCTTC
TRBD1	NA	TRBJ1-1	TRBV7-8	CASSLKIGTGGEAFF	TGTGCCAGCAGCCTAAAAATAGGGACAGGCGGTGAAGCTTTCTTT
NA	NA	TRBJ2-2	TRBV28	CASSFFPPLEGDTGELFF	TGTGCCAGCAGTTTCTTCCCCCCTTTGGAGGGGGACACCGGGGAGCTGTTTTTT
NA	NA	TRBJ2-1	TRBV4-1	CASSSGGAYNEQFF	TGCGCCAGCAGCTCCGGGGGAGCCTACAATGAGCAGTTCTTC
NA	NA	TRBJ1-1	TRBV7-9	CASSLDTEAFF	TGTGCCAGCAGCTTGGACACTGAAGCTTTCTTT
NA	NA	TRBJ2-3	TRBV7-9	CASSLAQGSTDTQYF	TGTGCCAGCAGCTTAGCGCAGGGAAGCACAGATACGCAGTATTTT
NA	NA	TRBJ2-7	TRBV5-1	CASSLHISYEQYF	TGCGCCAGCAGCTTACACATTTCCTACGAGCAGTACTTC
TRBD2	NA	TRBJ2-7	TRBV5-4	CASSPGRGVYEQYF	TGTGCCAGCAGCCCGGGTCGGGGGGTCTACGAGCAGTACTTC
NA	NA	TRBJ2-3	TRBV19	CASSIPGRLSFVDTQYF	TGTGCCAGTAGTATCCCGGGTCGGCTATCCTTTGTAGATACGCAGTATTTT
NA	NA	TRBJ2-5	TRBV13	CASSLRSRVGNQETQYF	TGTGCCAGCAGCTTAAGATCAAGGGTGGGAAACCAAGAGACCCAGTACTTC